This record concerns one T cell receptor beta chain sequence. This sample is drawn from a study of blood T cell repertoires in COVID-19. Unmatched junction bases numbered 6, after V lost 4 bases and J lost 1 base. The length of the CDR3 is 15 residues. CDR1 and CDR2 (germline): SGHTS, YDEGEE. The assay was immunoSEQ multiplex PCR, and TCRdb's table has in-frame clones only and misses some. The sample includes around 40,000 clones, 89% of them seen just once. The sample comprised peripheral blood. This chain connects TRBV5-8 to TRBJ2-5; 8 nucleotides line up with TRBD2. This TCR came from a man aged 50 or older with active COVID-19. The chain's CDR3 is CASSAILAAQETQYF. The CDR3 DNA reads TGTGCCAGCAGCGCAATACTAGCGGCCCAAGAGACCCAGTACTTC. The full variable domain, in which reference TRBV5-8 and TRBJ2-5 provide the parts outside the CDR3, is EAGVTQSPTHLIKTRGQQATLRCSPISGHTSVYWYQQALGLGLQFLLWYDEGEERNRGNFPPRFSGRQFPNYSSELNVNALELEDSALYLCASSAILAAQETQYFGPGTRLLVL.